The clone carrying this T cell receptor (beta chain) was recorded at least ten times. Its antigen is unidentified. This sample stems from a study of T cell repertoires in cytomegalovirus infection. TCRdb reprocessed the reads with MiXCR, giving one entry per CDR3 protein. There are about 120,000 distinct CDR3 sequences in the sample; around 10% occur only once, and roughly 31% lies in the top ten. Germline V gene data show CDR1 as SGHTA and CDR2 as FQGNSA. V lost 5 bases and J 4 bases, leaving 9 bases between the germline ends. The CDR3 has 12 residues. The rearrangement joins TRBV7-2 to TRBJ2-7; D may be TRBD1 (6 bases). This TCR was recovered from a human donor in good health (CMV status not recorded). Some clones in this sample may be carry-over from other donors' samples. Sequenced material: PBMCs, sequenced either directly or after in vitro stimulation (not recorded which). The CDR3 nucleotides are TGTGCCAGCAGCCGCGGACAGTACGAGCAGTACTTC. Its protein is CASSRGQYEQYF.